What follows is one T cell receptor (beta chain) and its context. The sample comes from a study of cytomegalovirus exposure and HLA in healthy donors. The germline V gene encodes CDR1 SGHTA and CDR2 FQGNSA. The V and J ends lost 1 base and 9 bases, in that order; junction bases with no gene match: 8. This CDR3 has 16 amino acids. The PCR employed 60 Vbeta primers together with 13 Jbeta primers. Some clones are missing from TCRdb's copy, which holds only in-frame ones; the method was immunoSEQ multiplex PCR. The table includes 85,000 to 130,000 clones, 84% detected once. This chain links TRBV7-2 with TRBJ2-1; TRBD2 matches 11 bases. The sequence came from a woman in her late teens or twenties in good health and CMV-seronegative. Sequencing used PBMCs. CDR3 bases: TGTGCCAGCAGCTTAGGGGCTAGCGGGGGGCAGTCTGAGCAGTTCTTC. As protein: CASSLGASGGQSEQFF.